One T cell receptor (beta chain) is described in this entry. Its antigen is currently unknown. PCR amplification relied on 60 Vbeta primers (plus 13 Jbeta primers). TCRdb's copy holds only in-frame clones and misses some; the assay was immunoSEQ multiplex PCR. The sample lists 100,000 to 150,000 clones; over 60% were seen once. This sample is part of a study of cytomegalovirus exposure and HLA in healthy donors. Points from the study as a whole: It has been reported that TCR beta sequences accurately predicted the HLA-A and HLA-B alleles of most subjects. Within an earlier analysis, most TCR beta V segments proved productive either about 90% or about 30% of the time. The study designated 164 TCR beta chains cytomegalovirus-associated.

The CDR3 loop spans 14 amino acids. Trimming removed 0 bases at V and 0 bases at J, with 4 bases between. Germline CDR1 LGHNA, CDR2 YNFKEQ. The origin of this receptor is a woman aged 40 to 50 in good health and CMV-seropositive. The specimen sequenced was PBMCs. The genes are TRBV4-2 and TRBJ2-3; D is ambiguous. CDR3 DNA sequence: TGTGCCAGCAGCCAAGATCCTAGCACAGATACGCAGTATTTT. Protein: CASSQDPSTDTQYF.